A selection of T cell receptor beta chains follows, all from one sample in a study of blood T cell repertoires in COVID-19. Libraries were prepared by immunoSEQ multiplex PCR; TCRdb keeps only in-frame clonotypes and omits some of them. This table holds 250,000 to 300,000 clones, 85% to 90% found once. The sample taken for sequencing was peripheral blood. The receptor source for this set is a woman in her twenties or thirties with COVID-19, enrolled during active disease. CDR3s include the opening cysteine and the closing phenylalanine or tryptophan. D genes are given only for firm matches. Only part of the rows carry a size: once, few, many, or a class if the clone is expanded.

>TRBJ2-5|TRBD2|TRBV7-2|-
TGTGCCAGCAGCTTGGGACTAGCGGGAGGGGAGACCCAGTACTTC
CASSLGLAGGETQYF
>TRBJ2-5|-|TRBV30|-
TGTGCCTGGAGTCGATCAGCCCAGACAGACAAAGAGACCCAGTACTTC
CAWSRSAQTDKETQYF
>TRBJ1-2|-|TRBV4-3|-
TGCGCCAGCAGCCAAGCAGGACATTATGGCTACACCTTC
CASSQAGHYGYTF
>TRBJ2-2|TRBD1|TRBV19|-
TGTGCCAGTAGTCCTAGCCCGGGACAGGGAGCCACCGGGGAGCTGTTTTTT
CASSPSPGQGATGELFF
>TRBJ1-1|TRBD1|TRBV2|-
TGTGCCAGCAGGGCGGGACAGGTGAACACTGAAGCTTTCTTT
CASRAGQVNTEAFF
>TRBJ2-7|TRBD2|TRBV27|-
TGTGCCAGCAGTTTAGGACTAGGCTCCTACGAGCAGTACTTC
CASSLGLGSYEQYF
>TRBJ2-6|-|TRBV28|-
TGTGCCAGCAGTCCCCCCGGTCTTCGTCGGTCTGGGGCCAACGTCCTGACTTTC
CASSPPGLRRSGANVLTF
>TRBJ1-6|TRBD1|TRBV29-1|-
TGCAGCGCTTTGACAGGGGATAATTCACCCCTCCACTTT
CSALTGDNSPLHF
>TRBJ1-1|TRBD1|TRBV30|-
TGTGCCTGGAGGGGGGACAGGGGAGGCGGCACTGAAGCTTTCTTT
CAWRGDRGGGTEAFF
>TRBJ1-6|-|TRBV3-1/TRBV3-2|few
TGTGCCAGCAGCCCCGCTCGGGTAGGGGGAAATTCACCCCTCCACTTT
CASSPARVGGNSPLHF
>TRBJ2-7|-|TRBV15|-
TGTGCCACCAGCATGGGCTGGGGCAAATACGAGCAGTACTTC
CATSMGWGKYEQYF
>TRBJ1-2|-|TRBV19|once
TGTGCCAGTAGCATTGGGGGGGCCTCCTATGGCTACACCTTC
CASSIGGASYGYTF
>TRBJ2-1|-|TRBV5-4|-
TGTGCCAGCAGCTTGGGAACTAGGAAACACAGTGAGCAGTTCTTC
CASSLGTRKHSEQFF
>TRBJ2-3|-|TRBV18|-
TGTGCCAGCTCACCTGTAAAAGCTCCAGATACGCAGTATTTT
CASSPVKAPDTQYF
>TRBJ1-2|-|TRBV29-1|-
TGCAGCGTTGGAGGTGGGAGCTATGGCTACACCTTC
CSVGGGSYGYTF
>TRBJ1-4|TRBD1|TRBV5-1|once
TGCGCCAGCAGCCCCGGACAGGGGGCCGGGGAAAAACTGTTTTTT
CASSPGQGAGEKLFF
>TRBJ2-5|-|TRBV19|-
TGTGCCAGTAGTATTAGCCGCTCGGAGACCCAGTACTTC
CASSISRSETQYF
>TRBJ2-2|TRBD2|TRBV25-1|few
TGTGCCAGCAGTGAAGGCGGGAGGGACACCGGGGAGCTGTTTTTT
CASSEGGRDTGELFF
>TRBJ1-6|-|TRBV18|-
TGTGCCAGCTCACCACCCCGGGATAATTCACCCCTCCACTTT
CASSPPRDNSPLHF
>TRBJ2-1|-|TRBV28|-
TGTGCCAGCATCTCTACGTTGAGCTCCTACAATGAGCAGTTCTTC
CASISTLSSYNEQFF
>TRBJ2-7|-|TRBV28|-
TGTGCCAGCAGCATACCCAGGGGTAGCTATAGCGAGCAGTACTTC
CASSIPRGSYSEQYF
>TRBJ2-7|TRBD2|TRBV7-2|-
TGTGCCAGCAGCTCCTTAGCGGGAGCCCCACTCGAGCAGTACTTC
CASSSLAGAPLEQYF
>TRBJ1-3|-|TRBV30|-
TGTGCCTGGAGTGTAGGGAGTAGAGCTGGAAACACCATATATTTT
CAWSVGSRAGNTIYF
>TRBJ2-3|TRBD1|TRBV6-5|-
TGTGCCAGCAGTTATCCAACAGGGGGTGTAGATACGCAGTATTTT
CASSYPTGGVDTQYF
>TRBJ2-5|TRBD1|TRBV2|-
TGTGCCAGCCGGACAGGGGGAGAGACCCAGTACTTC
CASRTGGETQYF
>TRBJ2-2|TRBD2|TRBV5-4|-
TGTGCCAGCAGCCGGACTAGGGCGACAGCCGGGGAGCTGTTTTTT
CASSRTRATAGELFF
>TRBJ2-5|TRBD1|TRBV18|few
TGTGCCAGCTCACCACCGGGCAGGGGGCGGTCGGTAGCGACCCAGTACTTC
CASSPPGRGRSVATQYF
>TRBJ2-1|TRBD2|TRBV15|-
TGTGCCACCAGCAGAGAAGCGGGAGGTCCCCCCTACAATGAGCAGTTCTTC
CATSREAGGPPYNEQFF
>TRBJ1-6|-|TRBV27|-
TGTGCCAGCAGTGGGCTTGGGCGCAGATATAATTCACCCCTCCACTTT
CASSGLGRRYNSPLHF
>TRBJ2-5|-|TRBV3-1/TRBV3-2|-
TGTGCCAGCAGCCAAGCGCTAGGGGCGACCCAGTACTTC
CASSQALGATQYF
>TRBJ2-2|TRBD2|TRBV5-6|once
TGTGCCAGCAGCTTCGGACTAGCGGTGGCCACCGGGGAGCTGTTTTTT
CASSFGLAVATGELFF
>TRBJ2-5|TRBD2|TRBV5-8|-
TGTGCCAGCAGCTTGTTTCGGGCGGGAGGAGAGACCCAGTACTTC
CASSLFRAGGETQYF
>TRBJ2-1|-|TRBV6-4|-
TGTGCCAGCAGTGACTCTCTAGAGGGCTCCTACAATGAGCAGTTCTTC
CASSDSLEGSYNEQFF
>TRBJ2-7|TRBD1|TRBV7-3|-
TGTGCCAGCAGCTCCCGGGACAGCTTTTTCTACGAGCAGTACTTC
CASSSRDSFFYEQYF
>TRBJ2-3|-|TRBV5-4|-
TGTGCCAGCAGCTTGGGGAGCCTCACAGATACGCAGTATTTT
CASSLGSLTDTQYF
>TRBJ1-1|-|TRBV2|-
TGTGCCAGCAATACCGAGTCTATGAACACTGAAGCTTTCTTT
CASNTESMNTEAFF
>TRBJ1-5|TRBD1|TRBV28|many
TGTGCCAGCGGGACAGCATATCAGCCCCAGCATTTT
CASGTAYQPQHF
>TRBJ2-2|TRBD1|TRBV4-1|-
TGCGCCAGCAGCCTTGGACAGGCCTCGGGGACCGGGGAGCTGTTTTTT
CASSLGQASGTGELFF
>TRBJ1-2|TRBD1|TRBV28|-
TGTGCCAGCAGGTTCGCAGGGGGCGCTAACTATGGCTACACCTTC
CASRFAGGANYGYTF
>TRBJ1-2|-|TRBV5-4|-
TGTGCCAGCAGCTCCGATAAGACTCAATCCTATGGCTACACCTTC
CASSSDKTQSYGYTF
>TRBJ1-1|-|TRBV4-3|-
TGCGCCAGCAGCCAAAGGGGGGGGGACACTGAAGCTTTCTTT
CASSQRGGDTEAFF
>TRBJ1-2|TRBD1|TRBV2|-
TGTGCCAGCAGAACAGGGGTGAGGTATGGCTACACCTTC
CASRTGVRYGYTF
>TRBJ2-7|-|TRBV7-9|-
TGTGCCAGCAGCCTCCGGGACAACTACGAGCAGTACTTC
CASSLRDNYEQYF
>TRBJ2-7|-|TRBV18|-
TGTGCCAGCTCACCATCAGGTCCAGGGTTACTTTACGAGCAGTACTTC
CASSPSGPGLLYEQYF
>TRBJ1-1|-|TRBV6-2/TRBV6-3|-
TGTGCCAGCAGTTACTCGCGTCAGAACACTGAAGCTTTCTTT
CASSYSRQNTEAFF
>TRBJ1-2|TRBD1|TRBV19|-
TGTGCCAGTAGTATGGCAGGGGGACGGTCGTATGGCTACACCTTC
CASSMAGGRSYGYTF